Shown below are 14 T cell receptor beta chains from a single sample sequenced in a study of beta chain features in type 1 diabetes (dated by TCRdb to 2017 to 2018). The method was the immunoSEQ multiplex PCR assay. The High Capacity cDNA Reverse Transcription Kit was used to reverse transcribe all of the isolated RNA, meaning that expressed TCRB transcripts were what got sequenced. TCRdb provides this immuneACCESS table in a form limited to in-frame rearrangements. Some clones are lacking; in checked studies, under half of them reflect an unresolved V gene, and why the rest are absent is not known. The sample table shows roughly 42,000 clones, and 50% are seen once. Around 0.25% of the sample is in the top ten clones. What was sequenced was stem cell memory CD4+ T cells from blood. The cell subset or site label, as the study defines it: stem cell-like memory CD4+ T cells. The receptors originated from a young woman in good health.

The chain recombines TRBV7-2 with TRBJ2-7; tentative D call: TRBD1 (7 bases). V was trimmed by 1 base and J by 2 bases, leaving 18 bases between them. This CDR3 is built from 17 residues. In germline, CDR1 is SGHTA, CDR2 FQGNSA. CDR3 sequence reads: CASSLGSRGDSAYEQYF. For the CDR3, the DNA is TGTGCCAGCAGCTTAGGGAGTAGGGGGGACAGCGCCTACGAGCAGTACTTC.

This chain joins TRBV13 and TRBJ2-3, with TRBD2 matching over 7 bases. Per the germline V gene, CDR1 is PRHDT and CDR2 is FYEKMQ (reference sequence). This CDR3 is 15 amino acids long. V lost 5 bases to trimming and J lost 4 bases; unmatched junction nucleotides: 9. The CDR3 protein is CASSPGLDFSDTQYF. For the CDR3, the DNA is TGTGCCAGCAGCCCCGGACTAGATTTTTCAGATACGCAGTATTTT.

V is TRBV7-9 and J is TRBJ2-7, with D tentatively TRBD1 (6 bases). V was cut by 4 bases and J by 4 bases, with 14 bases left in between. The V gene's germline CDR1 is SEHNR and CDR2 FQNEAQ (reference sequence). The CDR3 contains 14 residues. The CDR3 coding sequence is TGTGCCAGCAGCTCGAGGGGCAGGGGATACGAGCAGTACTTC. Its translation: CASSSRGRGYEQYF.

This rearrangement joins TRBV29-1 to TRBJ2-7; 10 nucleotides align to TRBD1. This CDR3 comprises 13 residues. J was trimmed by 6 bases and V by 3 bases; bases with no gene match: 5. In germline, CDR1 is SQVTM, CDR2 ANQGSEA. CDR3 sequence reads: CSVEGTGAAEQYF. DNA for the CDR3: TGCAGCGTTGAGGGGACAGGGGCGGCCGAGCAGTACTTC.

The chain has TRBV18 and TRBJ2-5, with TRBD1 identical over 10 bases. V was clipped by 3 bases and J by 0 bases; unmatched bases: 1. CDR1 and CDR2 from the germline V gene are KGHSH and LQKENI. The CDR3 totals 15 residues. CDR3 loop: CASSPGQGNQETQYF. The CDR3 nucleotides read TGTGCCAGCTCACCGGGACAGGGGAACCAAGAGACCCAGTACTTC.

This sequence joins TRBV28 and TRBJ2-7; 9 bases are shared with TRBD2. Trimming took 9 bases from V and 6 from J; bases not matched to a gene: 6. This CDR3 has 12 amino acids. CDR1 is MDHEN, CDR2 SYDVKM, per germline. The CDR3 protein is CASGTSIREQYF. The DNA for the CDR3 is TGTGCCAGTGGGACTAGCATCCGCGAGCAGTACTTC.

The genes are TRBV29-1 and TRBJ1-2; D unclear. CDR3 length equals 12 residues. Germline CDR1 is SQVTM and CDR2 is ANQGSEA. The V end was cut by 6 bases, the J end by 5 bases, with 13 bases between. DNA for the CDR3: TGCAGCGTAAAAAACGGTCCTTATGGCTACACCTTC. It encodes CSVKNGPYGYTF.

This clone was detected a few times. The chain has TRBV30 and TRBJ1-5; 7 nucleotides line up with TRBD1. Germline V lookup: CDR1 GTSNPN, CDR2 SVGIG (reference sequence). V dropped 3 bases and J dropped 6; count of bases not matched to a gene: 5. The CDR3 sequence is 13 residues long. CDR3 region: CAWRATGSQPQHF. Here the CDR3 DNA reads TGTGCCTGGAGAGCGACAGGGAGTCAGCCCCAGCATTTT.

The gene calls are TRBV6-5 and TRBJ2-7; TRBD1 matches at 10 bases. CDR1 and CDR2 (germline): MNHEY, SVGAGI. V lost 2 bases, J lost 6 bases, and 4 bases stayed unmatched. The CDR3 totals 14 residues. The CDR3 protein is CASSYGDRGGEQYF. CDR3 nucleotide sequence: TGTGCCAGCAGTTACGGGGACAGGGGAGGCGAGCAGTACTTC.

The gene calls are TRBV5-6 and TRBJ1-1, with no clear D. V lost 0 bases and J lost 3, with 12 bases in between. The CDR3 totals 15 residues. Germline V gene sequence: CDR1 SGHDT, CDR2 YYEEEE. The CDR3 DNA sequence: TGTGCCAGCAGCTTGGATGGAGGATACGACACTGAAGCTTTCTTT. It codes for CASSLDGGYDTEAFF.

This clone was seen a few times. V usage is TRBV18 and J usage is TRBJ2-3, with D possibly being TRBD2 (5 bases). Germline-derived CDR1 and CDR2 are KGHSH and LQKENI. The CDR3 runs to 14 residues. V dropped 3 bases and J dropped 1 base, with 8 bases sitting between them. CDR3 protein: CASSPAAGTDTQYF. The CDR3 bases are TGTGCCAGCTCACCTGCAGCGGGCACAGATACGCAGTATTTT.

This clone was picked up one time. The V call is TRBV27, the J call TRBJ2-2, with D perhaps matching TRBD2 (6 bases). This CDR3 region has 17 residues. The V and J ends lost 1 base and 1 base respectively, with 13 bases between them. The V gene's germline CDR1 is MNHEY and CDR2 SMNVEV (reference sequence). CDR3 sequence (DNA): TGTGCCAGCAGTTTATTCGAAACAGCGGGGAACACCGGGGAGCTGTTTTTT. Translation: CASSLFETAGNTGELFF.

The chain joins TRBV7-8 to TRBJ2-1; 10 bases line up with TRBD2. The CDR3 runs 15 residues. With 7 bases clipped from V and 4 bases from J, the junction kept 7 bases outside the gene matches. The germline V gene has CDR1 SGHVS and CDR2 FQNEAQ. This CDR3 reads CASNKKREGYNEQFF. CDR3 nucleotide sequence: TGTGCCAGCAACAAAAAGCGGGAGGGTTACAATGAGCAGTTCTTC. Based on the CDR3 plus reference TRBV7-8 and TRBJ2-1, the full variable domain is GAGVSQSPRYKVAKRGQDVALRCDPISGHVSLFWYQQALGQGPEFLTYFQNEAQLDKSGLPSDRFFAERPEGSVSTLKIQRTQQEDSAVYLCASNKKREGYNEQFFGPGTRLTVL.

The chain uses TRBV18 and TRBJ1-2, with D possibly matching TRBD1 (5 bases). Germline-derived CDR1 and CDR2 are KGHSH and LQKENI. The V end was cut by 2 bases, the J end by 2 bases, with 9 bases between. The CDR3 is 14 amino acids. CDR3 sequence reads: CASSPGGHNYGYTF. Written as DNA, the CDR3 is TGTGCCAGCTCACCAGGCGGACACAACTATGGCTACACCTTC.